These 27 T cell receptor beta chains originate from one sample sequenced in a study of CD8 T cells in ankylosing spondylitis. From the 5' RACE reads, TCRdb called clonotypes with MiXCR, one entry per CDR3 protein. This table holds more than 150,000 distinct CDR3 sequences, around 10% found once. Specimen: blood, either unsorted or a sorted T cell fraction (not recorded which). The receptors here all came from a male donor with ankylosing spondylitis or in good health (not recorded which).

This clonotype has more than one count but fewer than ten. V usage is TRBV12-3 or TRBV12-4 and J usage is TRBJ2-1, with 13 bases identical to TRBD2. The CDR3 runs 14 residues. V shed 6 bases and J 12 bases; nucleotides not matched to a gene: 8. In DNA, the CDR3 is TGTGCCAGCAGGTTACTAGCGGGAGGGCCATCGCAGTTCTTC. It translates to CASRLLAGGPSQFF.

This clonotype has a count of ten or more. The V and J genes are TRBV5-6 and TRBJ1-1; 9 nucleotides match TRBD1. With V trimmed by 4 bases and J by 4 bases, 5 bases remained unmatched. CDR1 SGHDT and CDR2 YYEEEE come from the germline V gene. This CDR3 has 14 amino acids. CDR3 nucleotide sequence: TGTGCCAGCAGCCTAGGGACAGGGAGCACTGAAGCTTTCTTT. Amino acids: CASSLGTGSTEAFF.

This clonotype occurred a few times. This chain links TRBV2 with TRBJ2-1; D unresolved. From germline, CDR1 is SNHLY and CDR2 FYNNEI. The V gene lost 5 bases and the J gene lost 9 bases, with 8 bases spanning the gap. CDR3 size: 11 residues. DNA for the CDR3: TGTGCCAGCAGTTCAAATGCTGAGCAGTTCTTC. This encodes CASSSNAEQFF.

This clonotype was observed many times. The rearrangement joins TRBV3-1 to TRBJ2-1; D ambiguous. Germline V gene sequence: CDR1 LGHDT, CDR2 YNNKEL (reference sequence). This CDR3 spans 13 amino acids. V lost 1 base, J lost 8 bases, and 9 bases lay in between. The CDR3 nucleotides are TGTGCCAGCAGCCAAGGATCGCAGCATGAGCAGTTCTTC. Translation gives CASSQGSQHEQFF.

This clonotype was counted only a few times. The chain uses TRBV12-3 or TRBV12-4 and TRBJ1-1, with 8 bases fitting TRBD1. J was trimmed by 8 bases and V by 4 bases; bases with no gene match: 12. This CDR3 region has 15 residues. The CDR3 nucleotides are TGTGCCAGCAGTTCCGGACAGGGTGCGCGACCAGAAGCTTTCTTT. It is translated as CASSSGQGARPEAFF.

The sample holds many counts of this clonotype. The chain employs TRBV5-1 and TRBJ1-6; D not resolved. Trimming shortened V by 0 bases and J by 0 bases, and 4 bases separated the two germline ends. This CDR3 region has 15 residues. CDR1 SGHRS and CDR2 YFSETQ come from the germline V gene. CDR3 loop: CASSLESSYNSPLHF. CDR3 nucleotide sequence: TGCGCCAGCAGCTTGGAAAGCTCCTATAATTCACCCCTCCACTTT. The full variable domain, in which reference TRBV5-1 and TRBJ1-6 provide the parts outside the CDR3, is KAGVTQTPRYLIKTRGQQVTLSCSPISGHRSVSWYQQTPGQGLQFLFEYFSETQRNKGNFPGRFSGRQFSNSRSEMNVSTLELGDSALYLCASSLESSYNSPLHFGNGTRLTVT.

In this sample, this clonotype turned up many times. The gene calls are TRBV24-1 and TRBJ2-2; a possible D gene is TRBD2 (5 bases). The CDR3 is 12 amino acids. From germline, CDR1 is KGHDR and CDR2 SFDVKD. The V end lost 9 bases, the J end lost 8 bases, and 12 bases lay between the germline ends. The DNA for the CDR3 is TGTGCCACCCGGCGGGCCGGTGGGGAGCTGTTTTTT. Translating it yields CATRRAGGELFF.

This clonotype was detected many times. The V call is TRBV6-5, the J call TRBJ2-3, with D unresolved. The CDR3 extends over 17 amino acids. V lost 0 bases to trimming and J lost 0 bases, with 13 bases between them. Germline V gene data show CDR1 as MNHEY and CDR2 as SVGAGI. The CDR3 coding sequence is TGTGCCAGCAGTTACTCGTTTAGTGGGCGCAGCACAGATACGCAGTATTTT. This gives the protein CASSYSFSGRSTDTQYF.

This clonotype was observed a handful of times. This chain joins TRBV14 and TRBJ1-3; weak D call: TRBD1 (5 bases). The ends were cut back, 0 bases at V and 0 bases at J, with 9 bases in the middle. The CDR3 covers 16 residues. Germline CDR1 SGHDN, CDR2 FVKESK. The chain's CDR3 is CASSQEGQGSGNTIYF. The CDR3, as DNA: TGTGCCAGCAGCCAAGAAGGCCAGGGCTCTGGAAACACCATATATTTT.

This chain links TRBV7-9 with TRBJ1-1; a weak D match, TRBD1 (6 bases). The germline V gene has CDR1 SEHNR and CDR2 FQNEAQ (reference sequence). V was clipped by 5 bases and J by 6 bases, with 13 bases between them. The CDR3 spans 13 residues. The CDR3 reads CASSLGTPPEAFF. The CDR3, as DNA: TGTGCCAGCAGCCTCGGGACACCCCCTGAAGCTTTCTTT.

There are many counts of this clonotype. The chain employs TRBV5-1 and TRBJ2-7; perhaps D is TRBD1 or TRBD2 (5 bases each). CDR3 size: 15 residues. The V end lost 0 bases, the J end lost 3 bases, and 13 bases lay between the germline ends. Germline values: CDR1 SGHRS, CDR2 YFSETQ. The DNA of the CDR3 is TGCGCCAGCAGCTTGGAGGTTTCGGGGCTCTACGAGCAGTACTTC. This translates into CASSLEVSGLYEQYF. The complete variable domain, with remaining parts taken from reference TRBV5-1 and TRBJ2-7, reads KAGVTQTPRYLIKTRGQQVTLSCSPISGHRSVSWYQQTPGQGLQFLFEYFSETQRNKGNFPGRFSGRQFSNSRSEMNVSTLELGDSALYLCASSLEVSGLYEQYFGPGTRLTVT.

This clonotype came up many times. V and J are TRBV12-3 or TRBV12-4 and TRBJ1-6, with D perhaps TRBD1 (5 bases). Trimming removed 4 bases at V and 7 bases at J, with 8 bases between. There are 13 residues in the CDR3. CDR3 sequence (DNA): TGTGCCAGCAGTTCTCAGGGCAATTCACCCCTCCACTTT. Its protein is CASSSQGNSPLHF.

There are a few counts of this clonotype. The CDR3 sequence: CSARGTAGQGNSPLHF. CDR3 coding DNA: TGCAGTGCTAGGGGGACCGCGGGACAGGGGAATTCACCCCTCCACTTT. This chain connects TRBV20-1 to TRBJ1-6; 10 bases line up with TRBD1. CDR3 length: 16 amino acids. Germline-derived CDR1 and CDR2 are DFQATT and SNEGSKA (reference sequence). Trimming cost V 3 bases and J 7 bases; bases outside gene matches: 9.

In this sample, this clonotype turned up many times. This chain links TRBV20-1 with TRBJ2-4, with 8 bases that match TRBD2. The CDR3 has 14 amino acids. Germline values: CDR1 DFQATT, CDR2 SNEGSKA (reference sequence). Germline trimming cut 6 bases from V and 6 bases from J; bases unmatched to any gene: 10. The DNA of the CDR3 is TGCAGTGCCCGCCCCCACAGCGGGGGAAACATTCAGTACTTC. It yields the protein CSARPHSGGNIQYF.

The chain couples TRBV7-2 to TRBJ2-4; no clear D gene. V shed 5 bases and J shed 0 bases, with 14 bases lying between them. In germline, CDR1 is SGHTA, CDR2 FQGNSA. CDR3 size: 16 residues. In nucleotides, the CDR3 is TGTGCCAGCAGCCAGGAGCAGCCACTAGCCAAAAACATTCAGTACTTC. Amino acid sequence: CASSQEQPLAKNIQYF.

This CDR3 reads CASKRTGGSTDTQYF. CDR3 nucleotide sequence: TGTGCCAGCAAAAGGACGGGGGGTTCCACAGATACGCAGTATTTT. This chain connects TRBV11-3 to TRBJ2-3; 7 nucleotides line up with TRBD2. Germline trimming cut 7 bases from V and 2 bases from J; bases unmatched to any gene: 9. Germline V CDR1 and CDR2: SGHNT, YENEEA. The CDR3 covers 15 residues.

This clonotype has at least ten counts. The chain joins TRBV4-1 to TRBJ2-1, with a possible D match to TRBD1 (6 bases). The V end was cut by 0 bases, the J end by 6 bases, with 18 bases between. Per the germline V gene, CDR1 is MGHRA and CDR2 is YSYEKL. The CDR3 has 17 residues. This chain's CDR3 is CASSQDPTGFSGNEQFF. For the CDR3, the DNA is TGCGCCAGCAGCCAAGATCCCACAGGGTTCTCGGGCAATGAGCAGTTCTTC.

This clonotype has a count of ten or more. The chain employs TRBV20-1 and TRBJ2-7, with TRBD1 matching 7 bases. The CDR3 runs to 12 residues. The germline V gene encodes CDR1 DFQATT and CDR2 SNEGSKA (reference sequence). After removal of 6 bases from V and 9 bases from J, the junction contained 11 bases not matched to a gene. The CDR3 sequence is CSAPGTAEVQYF. CDR3 nucleotides: TGCAGTGCCCCTGGGACAGCCGAGGTGCAGTACTTC.

The gene calls are TRBV7-8 and TRBJ2-7; maybe TRBD1 (7 bases). V dropped 0 bases and J dropped 2 bases, with 17 bases sitting between them. The length of the CDR3 is 17 residues. Per the germline V gene, CDR1 is SGHVS and CDR2 is FQNEAQ. CDR3 DNA: TGTGCCAGCAGCTTAGCCAGGGGGGCTAAAATTCCCTACGAGCAGTACTTC. Its translation: CASSLARGAKIPYEQYF.

The rearrangement joins TRBV7-9 to TRBJ2-1, with 8 nucleotides matching TRBD2. The J segment lost 3 bases and the V segment lost 2 bases, leaving 9 bases of the junction unmatched. CDR1 is SEHNR, CDR2 FQNEAQ, per germline (reference sequence). This CDR3 has 17 residues. The CDR3: CASSLSSAGGSYNEQFF. CDR3 bases: TGTGCCAGCAGCTTATCGTCTGCGGGGGGAAGCTACAATGAGCAGTTCTTC.

This clonotype was counted a few times. Here the CDR3 reads CASSKGSRGYTF. CDR3 DNA sequence: TGTGCCAGCAGCAAAGGATCTCGGGGCTACACCTTC. The chain has TRBV21-1 and TRBJ1-2. TRBV21-1 is listed as a pseudogene. CDR3 size: 12 residues.

This clonotype was counted ten times or more. The DNA of the CDR3 is TGTGCCAGCAGCCATTGGGACAGCACCTATGGCTACACCTTC. It codes for CASSHWDSTYGYTF. J is TRBJ1-2 and V is TRBV3-1, with TRBD1 matching 7 bases. The CDR3 has 14 amino acids. Germline V gives CDR1 LGHDT, CDR2 YNNKEL (reference sequence). Unmatched junction bases numbered 5, after V lost 3 bases and J lost 4 bases.

The chain employs TRBV12-3 or TRBV12-4 and TRBJ2-3, with D perhaps given as TRBD1 or TRBD2 (5 bases each). The CDR3 covers 11 residues. The CDR3 loop is CATGGADTQYF. CDR3 nucleotide sequence: TGTGCGACTGGGGGTGCAGATACGCAGTATTTT.

This clonotype showed up many times. The chain carries TRBV2 and TRBJ2-1, with 12 bases that match TRBD2. The CDR3 is made up of 15 amino acids. The V gene end was trimmed by 5 bases and the J gene end by 4 bases; junction bases not matched to a gene: 3. Germline values: CDR1 SNHLY, CDR2 FYNNEI. The CDR3 sequence is CASSTLAGGYNEQFF. In nucleotides, the CDR3 is TGTGCCAGCAGTACCCTAGCGGGAGGGTACAATGAGCAGTTCTTC.

The table lists this clonotype with many counts. The rearrangement links TRBV29-1 to TRBJ2-1; 10 nucleotides match TRBD2. The CDR3 covers 14 residues. After removal of 4 bases from V and 7 bases from J, the junction contained 7 bases not matched to a gene. CDR1 and CDR2 from the germline V gene are SQVTM and ANQGSEA. DNA for the CDR3: TGCAGCGTTGCGAGCGGGAGGGCGGTAAATGAGCAGTTCTTC. It translates to CSVASGRAVNEQFF.

The table lists this clonotype with many counts. The CDR3 here is CSAGGSGSLYEQYF. The CDR3 DNA reads as TGCAGTGCTGGGGGAAGCGGGAGCTTGTACGAGCAGTACTTC. The rearrangement links TRBV20-1 to TRBJ2-7; 8 bases are shared with TRBD2. The CDR3 is made up of 14 amino acids. Germline lookup yields CDR1 DFQATT and CDR2 SNEGSKA (reference sequence). J gave up 4 bases and V 5 bases, and 10 bases lay outside the gene matches.

The chain employs TRBV5-1 and TRBJ1-2; 7 nucleotides match TRBD1. Germline CDR1 and CDR2: SGHRS and YFSETQ. The CDR3 runs to 17 residues. The ends lost 4 bases at V and 0 bases at J; junction bases unmatched: 12. In DNA form, the CDR3 reads TGCGCCAGCAGCCTGACAGGGAAGGGGCTCACTAACTATGGCTACACCTTC. Amino acids: CASSLTGKGLTNYGYTF.